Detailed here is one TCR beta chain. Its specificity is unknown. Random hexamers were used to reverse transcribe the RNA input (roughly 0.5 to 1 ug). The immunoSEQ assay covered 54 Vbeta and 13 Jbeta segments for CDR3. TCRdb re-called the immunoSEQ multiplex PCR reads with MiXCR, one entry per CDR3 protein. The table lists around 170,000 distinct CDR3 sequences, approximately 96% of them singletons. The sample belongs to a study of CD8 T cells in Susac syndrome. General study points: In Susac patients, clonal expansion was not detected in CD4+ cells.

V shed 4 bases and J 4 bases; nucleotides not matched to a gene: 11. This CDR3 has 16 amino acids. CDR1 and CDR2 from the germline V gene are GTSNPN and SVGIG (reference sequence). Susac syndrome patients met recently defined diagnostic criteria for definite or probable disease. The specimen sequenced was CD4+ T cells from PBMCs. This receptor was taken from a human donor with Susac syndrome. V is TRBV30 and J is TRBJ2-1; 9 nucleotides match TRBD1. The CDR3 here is CAWIKQGAPVYNEQFF. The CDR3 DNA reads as TGTGCCTGGATTAAACAGGGGGCGCCGGTTTACAATGAGCAGTTCTTC.